This T cell receptor beta chain emerged from a study of T cells in Graves' hyperthyroidism and ophthalmopathy. Study at large: Before any treatment, at initial diagnosis, peripheral blood was collected.

The CDR3 contains 15 residues. Germline assignment: CDR1 SNHLY and CDR2 FYNNEI. Germline trimming cut 4 bases from V and 3 bases from J; bases unmatched to any gene: 7. This clonotype appeared many times. The antigen is unknown. Study results and caveats: Blood also carried most thyroid clonotypes expanded above 0.001.

TCR beta CDR3 sequences were amplified from RNA transcripts. Researchers ran a first-round RT-PCR on the TCR CDR3 using the HTBI primer set. TCRdb re-called the multiplex PCR reads with MiXCR, one entry per CDR3 protein. The sample carries under 750,000 distinct CDR3 sequences, under 20% recorded once. The hyperthyroidism patients had all been newly diagnosed, and their disease duration was under 2 months. Their ages ranged from 18 to 65 years. The blood sample dates from first hyperthyroidism diagnosis, preceding any ophthalmopathy symptoms. Sequencing input: blood. This clonotype was sampled from a woman in her fifties or sixties with Graves' hyperthyroidism that later progressed to Graves' ophthalmopathy. J is TRBJ2-5 and V is TRBV2, with 8 bases lining up with TRBD2. The CDR3 coding sequence is TGTGCCAGCAGTGCCGGGTGGCGGGGGGAAGAGACCCAGTACTTC. It is translated as CASSAGWRGEETQYF.